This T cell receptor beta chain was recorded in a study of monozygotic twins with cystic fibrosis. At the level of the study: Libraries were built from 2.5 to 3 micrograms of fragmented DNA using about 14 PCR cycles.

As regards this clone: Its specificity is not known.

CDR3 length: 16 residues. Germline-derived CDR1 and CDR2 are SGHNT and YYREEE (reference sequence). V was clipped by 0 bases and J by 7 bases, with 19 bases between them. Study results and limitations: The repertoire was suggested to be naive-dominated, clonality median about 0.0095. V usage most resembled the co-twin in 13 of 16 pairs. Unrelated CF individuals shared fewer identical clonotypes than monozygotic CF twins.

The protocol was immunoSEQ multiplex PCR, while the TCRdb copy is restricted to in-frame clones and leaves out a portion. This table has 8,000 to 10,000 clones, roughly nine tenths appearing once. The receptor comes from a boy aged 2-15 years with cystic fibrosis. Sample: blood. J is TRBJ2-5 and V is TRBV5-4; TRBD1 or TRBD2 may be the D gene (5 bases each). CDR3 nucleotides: TGTGCCAGCAGCTTGGGCCCAGTCCAGGGAGAGGTGACCCAGTACTTC. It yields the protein CASSLGPVQGEVTQYF.